The subject of this entry is one T cell receptor beta chain. Its antigen is undetermined. This sample is drawn from a study of T cells expressing NK-cell markers. Study in general: Cells sorted as CD3+CD56+NKG2C+, CD3+CD56+NKG2C- and CD3+CD56-NKG2C+ T cells supplied the TCR beta repertoires.

Each CDR3 protein gets one entry in TCRdb, which reprocessed the 5' RACE reads and gives no DNA. The data include 200,000 to 300,000 distinct CDR3 sequences; the top ten clones carry approximately 0.41%. Regarding the study as a whole: As a fraction of CD8+ T cells, dominant NKG2C+ clonotypes reached about 1.0-7.5% in roughly 6 donors. No clear determination of HCMV specificity was made for expanded NKG2C+ T cell clones. Once again these clonotypes came out on top in the CD3+CD56-NKG2C+ fraction of several donors.

CDR3 size: 16 residues. Germline V gene lookup returns CDR1 MNHEY and CDR2 SVGEGT. The sequence came from a man younger than 35 in good health. The chain carries TRBV6-2 or TRBV6-3 and TRBJ2-3; the D call of TRBD2 rests on TCRdb alone, since no DNA is present to check it. Sequencing was carried out using blood T cells: a sorted CD56 or NKG2C T cell subset, CD4+ or CD8+ T cells, or bulk PBMC T cells (not recorded which). The CDR3: CAFRCVKFTSTDTQYF.